These T cell receptor beta chains were read from a single sample in a study of cytotoxic CD8 clonotypes in ibrutinib-treated CLL. Sequencing was performed with immunoSEQ multiplex PCR; in TCRdb, only in-frame clones are kept and a portion is missing. The sample yields roughly 160,000 clones, around 80% seen once. The starting material was PBMCs, obtained after 24 months of ibrutinib treatment. The receptors shown here come from a human donor with chronic lymphocytic leukemia. Both conserved end residues are part of each CDR3. The order of the fields is clone size, V gene, D gene, J gene, CDR3 DNA, CDR3 protein. A D gene is named only where the DNA matches it firmly. Only part of the rows carry a size: once, few, many, or a class if the clone is expanded.

size: -; V: TRBV5-1; D: TRBD1; J: TRBJ1-4; DNA: TGCGCCAGCAGCTCCTTCCAGGGGGCTAATGAAAAACTGTTTTTT; CDR3: CASSSFQGANEKLFF
size: -; V: TRBV2; D: -; J: TRBJ2-1; DNA: TGTGCCAGCATGCAACAAAGTGAGCAGTTCTTC; CDR3: CASMQQSEQFF
size: many; V: TRBV9; D: -; J: TRBJ1-4; DNA: TGTGCCAGCAGCGCCGACGGACAGCTCTTAGAGGAACTGTTTTTT; CDR3: CASSADGQLLEELFF
size: few; V: TRBV5-4; D: -; J: TRBJ1-6; DNA: TGTGCCAGCAGCTTGCCCACCCCAGGGTATAATTCACCCCTCCACTTT; CDR3: CASSLPTPGYNSPLHF
size: once; V: TRBV5-3; D: -; J: TRBJ2-2; DNA: TGTGCCAGAAGCTTGCTACAGGTTAACACCGGGGAGCTGTTTTTT; CDR3: CARSLLQVNTGELFF
size: -; V: TRBV30; D: -; J: TRBJ1-3; DNA: TGTGCCTGGTCCCTCGGGGGCTCTGGAAACACCATATATTTT; CDR3: CAWSLGGSGNTIYF
size: once; V: TRBV2; D: -; J: TRBJ1-1; DNA: TGTGCCAGCAGGGGGGCTGGCGGCCGGATGAACACTGAAGCTTTCTTT; CDR3: CASRGAGGRMNTEAFF
size: -; V: TRBV7-2; D: TRBD2; J: TRBJ2-3; DNA: TGTGCCAGCAGCTTTTCCTGGTCGGGAGGGGCAGATACGCAGTATTTT; CDR3: CASSFSWSGGADTQYF
size: -; V: TRBV6-5; D: -; J: TRBJ1-3; DNA: TGTGCCAGCAGTTACTCGCGTATCGGGGCTGGAAACACCATATATTTT; CDR3: CASSYSRIGAGNTIYF
size: -; V: TRBV6-1; D: -; J: TRBJ1-2; DNA: TGTGCCAGCCAAAACGACAGGCACTATGGCTACACCTTC; CDR3: CASQNDRHYGYTF
size: -; V: TRBV5-1; D: -; J: TRBJ2-4; DNA: TGCGCCAGCAGCTTGTATGGCGGCTCTCTAGCCAAAAACATTCAGTACTTC; CDR3: CASSLYGGSLAKNIQYF
size: -; V: TRBV29-1; D: -; J: TRBJ1-2; DNA: TGCAGCGTTGAAGGGGAGGATAATGGCTACACCTTC; CDR3: CSVEGEDNGYTF
size: -; V: TRBV13; D: -; J: TRBJ2-5; DNA: TGTGCCAGCAGCTTAGGCGGGGACCAAGAGACCCAGTACTTC; CDR3: CASSLGGDQETQYF
size: few; V: TRBV18; D: -; J: TRBJ1-2; DNA: TGTGCCAGCTCACGAGACCAAAGCAACTATGGCTACACCTTC; CDR3: CASSRDQSNYGYTF
size: -; V: TRBV5-1; D: -; J: TRBJ2-7; DNA: TGCGCCAGCAGCGCTCGGGACGGGGCCTACGAGCAGTACTTC; CDR3: CASSARDGAYEQYF
size: -; V: TRBV4-1; D: -; J: TRBJ1-4; DNA: TGCGCCAGCAGTTCCTGGGACCCCCGGGAAAAACTGTTTTTT; CDR3: CASSSWDPREKLFF
size: few; V: TRBV6-6; D: -; J: TRBJ1-1; DNA: TGTGCCAGCACCCCGCCGGCAGGGGCACCAGCTTTCTTT; CDR3: CASTPPAGAPAFF